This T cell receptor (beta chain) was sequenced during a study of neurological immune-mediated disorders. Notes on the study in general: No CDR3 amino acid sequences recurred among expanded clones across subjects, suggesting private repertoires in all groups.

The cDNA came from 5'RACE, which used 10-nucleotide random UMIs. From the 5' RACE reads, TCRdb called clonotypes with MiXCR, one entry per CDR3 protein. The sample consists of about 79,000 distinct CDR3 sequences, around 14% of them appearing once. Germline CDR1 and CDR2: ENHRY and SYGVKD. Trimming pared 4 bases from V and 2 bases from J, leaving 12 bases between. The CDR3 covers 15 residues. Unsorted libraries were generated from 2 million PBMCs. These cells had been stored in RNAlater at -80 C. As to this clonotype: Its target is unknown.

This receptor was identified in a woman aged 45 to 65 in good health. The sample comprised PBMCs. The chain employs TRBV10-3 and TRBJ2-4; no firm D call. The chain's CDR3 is CAISATQQSKNIQYF. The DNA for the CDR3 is TGTGCCATCAGTGCTACGCAACAGTCCAAAAACATTCAGTACTTC.